One TCR beta chain is described in this entry. The CDR3 extends over 14 amino acids. CDR1 is SGHVS, CDR2 FNYEAQ, per germline. V was cut by 5 bases and J by 2 bases, with 13 bases left in between. These data originate in a study of radiation and T cells in renal cell carcinoma. TCRdb keeps only in-frame clones here, not all; method: immunoSEQ multiplex PCR. The data hold around 94,000 clones, with 75% to 90% observed a single time. Time point denoted: baseline pretreatment blood. Stated treatment: 15 Gy SBRT to primary tumor, nephrectomy 4 weeks later. This TCR came from a middle-aged man with renal cell carcinoma. This chain uses TRBV7-6 with TRBJ2-7, with D unresolved. Sequenced material: blood, taken from a patient whose treatment included radiotherapy and nephrectomy. CDR3 protein: CASSIGASTYEQYF. The CDR3 nucleotides are TGTGCCAGCAGCATAGGAGCCAGCACCTACGAGCAGTACTTC.